The sequence of this TCR beta chain was determined in a study of tumor and adjacent non-tumor tissue in lung cancer. A modified ARM-PCR protocol with three rounds of nested PCR amplified TCRbeta. A single record per CDR3 protein comes from TCRdb applying MiXCR to the multiplex PCR reads. The table lists under 85,000 distinct CDR3 sequences, more than 65% of them singletons. Details on this clonotype: A junction boundary mismatches the germline segment, possibly from a read error.

This CDR3 has 13 residues. The template was RNA from unsorted bulk tissue. The normal lung tissue was taken more than 3 cm from the tumor edge. The chain employs TRBV12-3 or TRBV12-4 and TRBJ2-2; no clear D gene. Sequenced: distant non-tumor lung tissue. This receptor was taken from a man in his sixties or seventies with non-small cell lung cancer. Written as DNA, the CDR3 is TGTGCCAGCAATTATGTAAGAACCGTGGAGCTGTTTTTT. This sequence encodes CASNYVRTVELFF.